Below, 4 T cell receptor beta chains from the same sample are listed, as sequenced in a study of graft-versus-host responses after intestinal transplantation. These receptors have no known antigen. This table comes from immunoSEQ multiplex PCR, and its TCRdb copy is limited to in-frame clones, with some not included. This sample yields about 50,000 clones, of which about 93% are seen a single time; about 2.5% belongs to the top ten. The sample was unstimulated CD4+ T cells sorted from spleen or lymph node cells, taken before transplant. The receptors shown here come from a human donor who was the organ donor for an intestinal transplant.

The chain is built from TRBV7-2 and TRBJ1-2; D ambiguous. Germline V CDR1 and CDR2: SGHTA, FQGNSA. The CDR3 contains 11 residues. V was trimmed by 4 bases and J by 2 bases, leaving 2 bases between them. In nucleotides, the CDR3 is TGTGCCAGCAGCTCCAACTATGGCTACACCTTC. Amino acid sequence: CASSSNYGYTF.

CDR3 DNA sequence: TGCGCCAGCAGCCAAGATGCAGGGATCGACAATGAGCAGTTCTTC. Its translation: CASSQDAGIDNEQFF. The rearrangement uses TRBV4-3 and TRBJ2-1; TRBD1 might be the D (5 bases). CDR1 is LGHNA and CDR2 is YSLEER in the germline V gene. The germline V and J ends were trimmed by 0 bases and 5 bases, with 11 bases remaining between them. The CDR3 length is 15 residues.

V gene TRBV7-9 combines with J gene TRBJ2-3; 7 bases align to TRBD2. J lost 2 bases, V lost 5 bases, and 7 bases had no gene match. The germline gives CDR1 SEHNR, CDR2 FQNEAQ (reference sequence). This CDR3 has 15 amino acids. The CDR3 region is CASSPGLLSTDTQYF. For the CDR3, the DNA is TGTGCCAGCAGCCCGGGACTACTTTCCACAGATACGCAGTATTTT.

This chain connects TRBV19 to TRBJ1-5, with 10 bases that match TRBD1. Per the germline V gene, CDR1 is LNHDA and CDR2 is SQIVND (reference sequence). V shed 5 bases and J 5 bases; nucleotides not matched to a gene: 0. The CDR3 sequence is 13 residues long. The CDR3 DNA reads as TGTGCCAGTAGTGGGACAGGGGATCAGCCCCAGCATTTT. Translated, it gives CASSGTGDQPQHF.